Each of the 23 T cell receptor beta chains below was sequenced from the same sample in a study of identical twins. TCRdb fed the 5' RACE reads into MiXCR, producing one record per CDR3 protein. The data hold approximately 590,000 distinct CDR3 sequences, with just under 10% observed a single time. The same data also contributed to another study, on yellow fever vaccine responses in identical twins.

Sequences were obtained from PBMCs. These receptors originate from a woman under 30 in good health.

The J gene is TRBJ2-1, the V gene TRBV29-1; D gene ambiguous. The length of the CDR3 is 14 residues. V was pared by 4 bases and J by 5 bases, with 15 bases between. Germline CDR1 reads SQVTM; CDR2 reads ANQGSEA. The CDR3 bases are TGCAGCGTTGTACTCTCTGGCTACCACAATGAGCAGTTCTTC. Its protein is CSVVLSGYHNEQFF.

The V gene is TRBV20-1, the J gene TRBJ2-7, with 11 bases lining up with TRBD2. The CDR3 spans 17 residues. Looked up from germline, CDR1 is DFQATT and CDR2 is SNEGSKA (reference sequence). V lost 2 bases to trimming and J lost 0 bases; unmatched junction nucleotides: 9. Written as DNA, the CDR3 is TGCAGTGCTAGATCCCGGGCTAGCGGGGGGCGCTCCTACGAGCAGTACTTC. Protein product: CSARSRASGGRSYEQYF.

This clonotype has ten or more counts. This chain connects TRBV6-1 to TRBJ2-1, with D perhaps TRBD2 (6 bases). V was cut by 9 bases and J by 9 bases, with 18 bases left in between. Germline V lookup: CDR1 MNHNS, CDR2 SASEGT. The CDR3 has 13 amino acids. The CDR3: CASTPRQGGEQFF. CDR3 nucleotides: TGTGCCAGTACGCCGAGGCAGGGAGGTGAGCAGTTCTTC.

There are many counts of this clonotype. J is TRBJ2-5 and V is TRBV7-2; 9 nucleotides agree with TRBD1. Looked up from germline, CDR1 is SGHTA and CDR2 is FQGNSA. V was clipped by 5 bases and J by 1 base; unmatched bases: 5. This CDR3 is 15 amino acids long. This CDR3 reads CASSLTGGPQETQYF. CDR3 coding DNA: TGTGCCAGCAGCCTGACAGGGGGTCCCCAAGAGACCCAGTACTTC.

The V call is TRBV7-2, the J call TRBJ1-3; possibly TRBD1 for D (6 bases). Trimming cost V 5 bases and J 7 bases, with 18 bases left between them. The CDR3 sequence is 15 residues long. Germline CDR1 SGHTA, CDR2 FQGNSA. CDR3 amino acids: CASSPRAGGGNTIYF. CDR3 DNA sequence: TGTGCCAGCAGCCCGCGTGCAGGAGGGGGGAACACCATATATTTT.

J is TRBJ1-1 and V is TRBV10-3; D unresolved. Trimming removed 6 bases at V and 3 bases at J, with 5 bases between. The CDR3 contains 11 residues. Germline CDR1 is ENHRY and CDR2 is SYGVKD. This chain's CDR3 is CAISTYTEAFF. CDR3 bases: TGTGCCATCAGCACCTACACTGAAGCTTTCTTT.

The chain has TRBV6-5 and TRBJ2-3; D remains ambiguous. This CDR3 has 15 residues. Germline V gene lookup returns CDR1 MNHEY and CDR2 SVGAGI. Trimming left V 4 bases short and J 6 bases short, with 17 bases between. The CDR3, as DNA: TGTGCCAGCAGTTTAGGCCCGGCCAGCCCCGATACGCAGTATTTT. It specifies CASSLGPASPDTQYF.

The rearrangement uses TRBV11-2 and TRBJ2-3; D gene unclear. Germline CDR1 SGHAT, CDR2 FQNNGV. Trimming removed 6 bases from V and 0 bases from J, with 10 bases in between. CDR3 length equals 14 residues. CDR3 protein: CASRVRVSTDTQYF. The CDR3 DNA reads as TGTGCCAGCAGGGTCCGAGTTAGCACAGATACGCAGTATTTT.

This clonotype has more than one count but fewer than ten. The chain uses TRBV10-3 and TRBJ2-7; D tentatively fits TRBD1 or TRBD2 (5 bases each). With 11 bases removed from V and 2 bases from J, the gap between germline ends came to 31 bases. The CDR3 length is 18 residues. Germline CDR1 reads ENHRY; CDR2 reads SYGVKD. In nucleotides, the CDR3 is TGTGCCTCCCAGTCGCTAACCCCCGGGACGGCAGACCCCTACGAGCAGTACTTC. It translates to CASQSLTPGTADPYEQYF.

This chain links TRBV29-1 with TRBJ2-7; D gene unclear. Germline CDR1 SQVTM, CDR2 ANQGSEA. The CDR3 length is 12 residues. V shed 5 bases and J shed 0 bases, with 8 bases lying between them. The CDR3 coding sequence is TGCAGCGTTCTGTGGGGCTCCTACGAGCAGTACTTC. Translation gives CSVLWGSYEQYF.

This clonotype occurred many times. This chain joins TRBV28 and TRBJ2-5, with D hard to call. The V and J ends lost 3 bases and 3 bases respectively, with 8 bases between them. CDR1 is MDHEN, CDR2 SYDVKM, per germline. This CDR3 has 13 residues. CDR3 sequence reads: CASSFFSEETQYF. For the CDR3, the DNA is TGTGCCAGCAGTTTTTTCTCTGAAGAGACCCAGTACTTC. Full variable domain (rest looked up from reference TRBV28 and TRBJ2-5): DVKVTQSSRYLVKRTGEKVFLECVQDMDHENMFWYRQDPGLGLRLIYFSYDVKMKEKGDIPEGYSVSREKKERFSLILESASTNQTSMYLCASSFFSEETQYFGPGTRLLVL.

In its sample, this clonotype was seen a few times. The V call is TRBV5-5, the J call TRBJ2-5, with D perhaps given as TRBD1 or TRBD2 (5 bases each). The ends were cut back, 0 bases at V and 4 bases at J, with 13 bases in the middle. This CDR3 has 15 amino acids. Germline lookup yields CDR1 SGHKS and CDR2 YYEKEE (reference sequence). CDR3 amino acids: CASSLDGGARETQYF. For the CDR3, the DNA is TGTGCCAGCAGCTTGGATGGGGGAGCTAGAGAGACCCAGTACTTC.

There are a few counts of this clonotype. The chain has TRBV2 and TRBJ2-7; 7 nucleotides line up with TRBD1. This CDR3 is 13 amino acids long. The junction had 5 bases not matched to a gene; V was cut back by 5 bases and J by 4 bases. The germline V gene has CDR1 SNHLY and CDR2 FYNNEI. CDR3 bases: TGTGCCAGCAGTACTCAGGGGGTGTACGAGCAGTACTTC. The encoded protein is CASSTQGVYEQYF.

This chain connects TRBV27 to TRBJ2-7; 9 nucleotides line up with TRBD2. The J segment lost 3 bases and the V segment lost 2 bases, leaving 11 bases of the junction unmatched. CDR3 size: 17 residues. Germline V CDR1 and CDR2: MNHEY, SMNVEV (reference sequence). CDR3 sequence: CASSLTDGLASHYEQYF. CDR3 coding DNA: TGTGCCAGCAGTTTAACAGACGGACTAGCGAGCCACTACGAGCAGTACTTC.

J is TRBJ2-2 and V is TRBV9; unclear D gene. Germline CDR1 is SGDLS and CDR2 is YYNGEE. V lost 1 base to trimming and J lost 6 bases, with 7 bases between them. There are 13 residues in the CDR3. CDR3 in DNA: TGTGCCAGCAGCGTATCAGTCTCCGGGGAGCTGTTTTTT. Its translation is CASSVSVSGELFF.

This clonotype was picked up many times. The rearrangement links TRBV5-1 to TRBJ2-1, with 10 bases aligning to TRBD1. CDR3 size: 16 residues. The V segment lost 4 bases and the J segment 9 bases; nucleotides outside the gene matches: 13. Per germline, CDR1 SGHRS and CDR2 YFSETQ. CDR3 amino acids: CASSTGTGVMVGEQFF. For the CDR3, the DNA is TGCGCCAGCAGCACCGGGACAGGGGTTATGGTCGGTGAGCAGTTCTTC.

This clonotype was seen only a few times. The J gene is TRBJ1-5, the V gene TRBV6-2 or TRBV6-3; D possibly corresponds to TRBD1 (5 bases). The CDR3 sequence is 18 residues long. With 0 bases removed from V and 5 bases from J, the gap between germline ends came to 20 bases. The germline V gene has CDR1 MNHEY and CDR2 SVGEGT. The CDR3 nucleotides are TGTGCCAGCAGTTACTCGATTGAGGGAGGCAGGGAGGATCAGCCCCAGCATTTT. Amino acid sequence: CASSYSIEGGREDQPQHF.

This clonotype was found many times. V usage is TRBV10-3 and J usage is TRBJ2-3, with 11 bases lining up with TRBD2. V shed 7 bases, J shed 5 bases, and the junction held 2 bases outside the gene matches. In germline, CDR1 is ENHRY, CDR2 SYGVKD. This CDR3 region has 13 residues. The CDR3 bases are TGTGCCATCAAACTAGCGGGGGAAGATACGCAGTATTTT. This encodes CAIKLAGEDTQYF.

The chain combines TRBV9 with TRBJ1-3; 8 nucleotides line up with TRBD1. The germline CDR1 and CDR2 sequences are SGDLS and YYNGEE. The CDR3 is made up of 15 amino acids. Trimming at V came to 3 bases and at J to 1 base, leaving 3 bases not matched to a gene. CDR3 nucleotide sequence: TGTGCCAGCAGCGGAAGACAGGGGTCTGGAAACACCATATATTTT. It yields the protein CASSGRQGSGNTIYF.

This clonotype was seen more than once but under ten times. In DNA form, the CDR3 reads TGCAGTGCTAGAGGATCTAGCGGGGTGCCCTACGAGCAGTACTTC. It specifies CSARGSSGVPYEQYF. The rearrangement joins TRBV20-1 to TRBJ2-7; 9 bases fit TRBD2. The germline V gene has CDR1 DFQATT and CDR2 SNEGSKA (reference sequence). The junction had 6 bases not matched to a gene; V was cut back by 1 base and J by 2 bases. This CDR3 region has 15 residues.

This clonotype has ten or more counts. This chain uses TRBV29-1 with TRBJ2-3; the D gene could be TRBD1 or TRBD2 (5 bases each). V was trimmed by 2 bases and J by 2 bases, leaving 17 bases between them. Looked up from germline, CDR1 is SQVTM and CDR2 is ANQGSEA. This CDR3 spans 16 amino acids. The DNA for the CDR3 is TGCAGCGTTGAATTGGTTGGGGGAACGTTCACAGATACGCAGTATTTT. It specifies CSVELVGGTFTDTQYF.

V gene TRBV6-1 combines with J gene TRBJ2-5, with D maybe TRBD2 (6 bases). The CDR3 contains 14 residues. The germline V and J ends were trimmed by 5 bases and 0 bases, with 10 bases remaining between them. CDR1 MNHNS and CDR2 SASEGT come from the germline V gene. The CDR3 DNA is TGTGCCAGCAGTCCAGGGACTTACCAAGAGACCCAGTACTTC. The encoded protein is CASSPGTYQETQYF.

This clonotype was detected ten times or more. The DNA of the CDR3 is TGCAGTGCTCCGAGACAGACTGGCTCTGGTGAGCAGTTCTTC. Residues: CSAPRQTGSGEQFF. The chain has TRBV20-1 and TRBJ2-1, with D tentatively TRBD1 (5 bases). The CDR3 sequence is 14 residues long. V was trimmed by 5 bases and J by 9 bases, leaving 20 bases between them. CDR1 is DFQATT, CDR2 SNEGSKA, per germline (reference sequence).